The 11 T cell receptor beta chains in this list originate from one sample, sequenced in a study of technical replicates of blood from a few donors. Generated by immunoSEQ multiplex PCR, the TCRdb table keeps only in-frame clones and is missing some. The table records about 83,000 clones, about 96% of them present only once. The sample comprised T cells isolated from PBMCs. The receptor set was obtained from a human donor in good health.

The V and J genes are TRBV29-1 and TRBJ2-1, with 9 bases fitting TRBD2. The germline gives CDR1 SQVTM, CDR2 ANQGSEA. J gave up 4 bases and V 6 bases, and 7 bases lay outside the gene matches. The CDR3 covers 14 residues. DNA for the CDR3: TGCAGCGTCCTAGCGGGACTTAGTTACAATGAGCAGTTCTTC. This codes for CSVLAGLSYNEQFF.

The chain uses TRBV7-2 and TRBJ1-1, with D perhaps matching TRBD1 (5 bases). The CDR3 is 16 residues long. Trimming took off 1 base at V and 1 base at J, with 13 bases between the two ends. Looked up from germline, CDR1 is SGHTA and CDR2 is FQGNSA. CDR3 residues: CASSLVSWGPNTEAFF. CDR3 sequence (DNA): TGTGCCAGCAGCTTAGTTAGTTGGGGCCCGAACACTGAAGCTTTCTTT.

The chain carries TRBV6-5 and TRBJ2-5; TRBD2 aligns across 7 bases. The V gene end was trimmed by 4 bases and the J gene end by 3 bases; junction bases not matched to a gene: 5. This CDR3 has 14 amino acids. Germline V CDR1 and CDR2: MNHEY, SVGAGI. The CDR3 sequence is CASSSSGTKETQYF. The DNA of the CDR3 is TGTGCCAGCAGTTCCTCCGGGACTAAAGAGACCCAGTACTTC.

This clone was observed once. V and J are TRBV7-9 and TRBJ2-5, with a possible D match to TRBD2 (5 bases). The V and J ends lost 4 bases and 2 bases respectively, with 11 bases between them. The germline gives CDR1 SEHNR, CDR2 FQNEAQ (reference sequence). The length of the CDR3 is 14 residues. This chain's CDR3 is CASSSVREQETQYF. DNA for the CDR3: TGTGCCAGCAGCTCAGTGAGGGAGCAAGAGACCCAGTACTTC. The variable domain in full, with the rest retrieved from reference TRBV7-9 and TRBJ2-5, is DTGVSQNPRHKITKRGQNVTFRCDPISEHNRLYWYRQTLGQGPEFLTYFQNEAQLEKSRLLSDRFSAERPKGSFSTLEIQRTEQGDSAMYLCASSSVREQETQYFGPGTRLLVL.

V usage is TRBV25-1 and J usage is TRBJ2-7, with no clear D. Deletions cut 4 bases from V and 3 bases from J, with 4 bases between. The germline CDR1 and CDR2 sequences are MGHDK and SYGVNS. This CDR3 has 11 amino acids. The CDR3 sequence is CASSASYEQYF. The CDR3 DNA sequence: TGTGCCAGCAGTGCCAGCTACGAGCAGTACTTC.

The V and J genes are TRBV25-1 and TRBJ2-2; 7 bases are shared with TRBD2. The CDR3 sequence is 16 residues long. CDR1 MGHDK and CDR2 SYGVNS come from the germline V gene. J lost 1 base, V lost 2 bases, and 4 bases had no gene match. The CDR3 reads CASSEVGRGNTGELFF. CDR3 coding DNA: TGTGCCAGCAGTGAAGTAGGGAGGGGGAACACCGGGGAGCTGTTTTTT.

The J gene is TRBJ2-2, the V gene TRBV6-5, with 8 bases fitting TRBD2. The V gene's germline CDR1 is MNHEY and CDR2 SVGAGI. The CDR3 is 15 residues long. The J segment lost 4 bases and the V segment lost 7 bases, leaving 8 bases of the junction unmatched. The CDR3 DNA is TGTGCCAGCACTTATGCGCGGGAGGCCACCGGGGAGCTGTTTTTT. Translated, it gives CASTYAREATGELFF.

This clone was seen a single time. The CDR3 loop reads CASSLLADKGEQYF. Written as DNA, the CDR3 is TGTGCCAGCAGTTTATTGGCGGATAAGGGGGAGCAGTACTTC. The V gene is TRBV27, the J gene TRBJ2-7; D might be TRBD1 (5 bases). Germline lookup yields CDR1 MNHEY and CDR2 SMNVEV (reference sequence). CDR3 length: 14 amino acids. V lost 1 base and J 7 bases, leaving 14 bases between the germline ends.

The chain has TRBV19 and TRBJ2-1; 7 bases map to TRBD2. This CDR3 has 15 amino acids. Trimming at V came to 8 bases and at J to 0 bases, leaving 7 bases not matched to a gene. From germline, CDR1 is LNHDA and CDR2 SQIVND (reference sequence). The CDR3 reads CASSPGTTSYNEQFF. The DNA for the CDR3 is TGTGCCAGTTCCCCCGGGACTACCTCCTACAATGAGCAGTTCTTC.

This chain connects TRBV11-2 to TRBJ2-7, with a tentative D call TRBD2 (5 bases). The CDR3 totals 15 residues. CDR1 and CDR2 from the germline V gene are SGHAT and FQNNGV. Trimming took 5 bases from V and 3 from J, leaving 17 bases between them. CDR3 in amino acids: CASSLASGSLYEQYF. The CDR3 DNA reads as TGTGCCAGCAGCCTAGCTAGTGGATCCCTCTACGAGCAGTACTTC.

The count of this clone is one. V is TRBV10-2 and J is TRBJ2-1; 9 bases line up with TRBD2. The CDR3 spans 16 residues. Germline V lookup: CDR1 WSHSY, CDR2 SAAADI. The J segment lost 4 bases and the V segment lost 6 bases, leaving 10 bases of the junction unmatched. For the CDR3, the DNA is TGCGCCAGCAGCGGACTAGCGCGTGAAGCTTACAATGAGCAGTTCTTC. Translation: CASSGLAREAYNEQFF.